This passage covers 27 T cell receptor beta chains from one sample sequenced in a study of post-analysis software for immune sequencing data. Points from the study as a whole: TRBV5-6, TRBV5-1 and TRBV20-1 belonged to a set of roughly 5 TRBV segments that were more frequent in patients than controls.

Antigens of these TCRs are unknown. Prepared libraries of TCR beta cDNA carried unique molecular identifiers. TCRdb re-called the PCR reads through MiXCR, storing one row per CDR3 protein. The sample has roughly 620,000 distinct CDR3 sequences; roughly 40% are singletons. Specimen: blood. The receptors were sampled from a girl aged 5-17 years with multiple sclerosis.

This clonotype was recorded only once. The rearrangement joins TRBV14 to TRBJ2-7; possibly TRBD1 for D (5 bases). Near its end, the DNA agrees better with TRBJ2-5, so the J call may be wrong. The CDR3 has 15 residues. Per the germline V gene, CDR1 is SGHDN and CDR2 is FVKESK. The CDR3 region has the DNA TGTGCCAGCAGCCAAGTTTTCAGGGCAGGAGAGACCCAGTACTTC. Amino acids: CASSQVFRAGETQYF.

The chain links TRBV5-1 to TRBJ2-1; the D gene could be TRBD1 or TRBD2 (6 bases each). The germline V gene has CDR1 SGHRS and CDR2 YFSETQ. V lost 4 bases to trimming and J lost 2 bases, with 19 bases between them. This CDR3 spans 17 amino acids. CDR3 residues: CASSPTRGESPYNEQFF. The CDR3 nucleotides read TGCGCCAGCAGCCCAACGAGGGGGGAGAGCCCCTACAATGAGCAGTTCTTC. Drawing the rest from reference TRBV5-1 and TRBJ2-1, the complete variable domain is KAGVTQTPRYLIKTRGQQVTLSCSPISGHRSVSWYQQTPGQGLQFLFEYFSETQRNKGNFPGRFSGRQFSNSRSEMNVSTLELGDSALYLCASSPTRGESPYNEQFFGPGTRLTVL.

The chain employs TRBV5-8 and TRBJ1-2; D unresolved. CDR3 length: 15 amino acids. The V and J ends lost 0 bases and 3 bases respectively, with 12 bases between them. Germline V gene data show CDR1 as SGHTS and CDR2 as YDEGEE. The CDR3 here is CASSLGWGEDYGYTF. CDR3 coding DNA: TGTGCCAGCAGCTTGGGTTGGGGAGAAGACTATGGCTACACCTTC.

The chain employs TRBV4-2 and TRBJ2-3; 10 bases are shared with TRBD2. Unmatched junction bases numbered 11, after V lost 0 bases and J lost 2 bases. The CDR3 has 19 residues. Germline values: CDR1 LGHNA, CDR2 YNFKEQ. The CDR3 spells CASSQDPQGGTSATDTQYF. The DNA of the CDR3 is TGTGCCAGCAGCCAAGATCCCCAAGGGGGGACTAGCGCCACAGATACGCAGTATTTT.

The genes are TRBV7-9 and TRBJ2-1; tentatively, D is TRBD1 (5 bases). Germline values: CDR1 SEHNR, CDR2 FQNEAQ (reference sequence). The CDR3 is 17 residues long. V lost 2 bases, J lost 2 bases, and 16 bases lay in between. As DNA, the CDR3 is TGTGCCAGCAGCTTACCATCTGACAGCTTCACCTACAATGAGCAGTTCTTC. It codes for CASSLPSDSFTYNEQFF.

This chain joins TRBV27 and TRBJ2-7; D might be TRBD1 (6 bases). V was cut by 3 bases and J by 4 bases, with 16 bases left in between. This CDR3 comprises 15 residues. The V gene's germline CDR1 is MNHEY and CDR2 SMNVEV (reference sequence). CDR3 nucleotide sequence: TGTGCCAGCAGTTTGCGGACAGCGTCGACTTACGAGCAGTACTTC. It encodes CASSLRTASTYEQYF.

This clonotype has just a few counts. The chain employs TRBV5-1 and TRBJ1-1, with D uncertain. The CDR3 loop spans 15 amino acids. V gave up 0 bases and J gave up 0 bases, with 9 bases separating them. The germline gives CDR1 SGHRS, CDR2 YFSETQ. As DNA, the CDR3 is TGCGCCAGCAGCTTGGAGGCGGATATGAACACTGAAGCTTTCTTT. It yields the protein CASSLEADMNTEAFF.

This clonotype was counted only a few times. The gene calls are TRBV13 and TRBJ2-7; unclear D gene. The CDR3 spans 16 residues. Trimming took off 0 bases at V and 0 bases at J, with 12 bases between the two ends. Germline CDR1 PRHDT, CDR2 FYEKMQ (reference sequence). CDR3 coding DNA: TGTGCCAGCAGCTTAGGAGGTTCGTCGGTCTCCTACGAGCAGTACTTC. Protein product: CASSLGGSSVSYEQYF.

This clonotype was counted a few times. CDR3 in amino acids: CASSQTGGGYNEQFF. In nucleotides, the CDR3 is TGTGCCAGCAGCCAAACGGGGGGGGGTTACAATGAGCAGTTCTTC. The V gene is TRBV3-1, the J gene TRBJ2-1; TRBD2 matches 8 bases. Germline CDR1 and CDR2: LGHDT and YNNKEL (reference sequence). The CDR3 runs to 15 residues. With 2 bases clipped from V and 4 bases from J, the junction kept 4 bases outside the gene matches.

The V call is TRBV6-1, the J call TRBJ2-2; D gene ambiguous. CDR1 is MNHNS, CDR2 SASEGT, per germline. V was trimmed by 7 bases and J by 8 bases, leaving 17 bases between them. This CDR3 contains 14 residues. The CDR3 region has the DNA TGTGCCAGCACCTACAGTGTAATTAGGGGGGAGCTGTTTTTT. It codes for CASTYSVIRGELFF.

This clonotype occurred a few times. The CDR3 DNA reads TGTGCCAGCAGTCCACTAGCGGGAGATGAGCAGTTCTTC. Protein sequence: CASSPLAGDEQFF. This chain uses TRBV12-3 or TRBV12-4 with TRBJ2-1, with 11 nucleotides matching TRBD2. The CDR3 loop spans 13 amino acids. V shed 5 bases and J 8 bases; nucleotides not matched to a gene: 2.

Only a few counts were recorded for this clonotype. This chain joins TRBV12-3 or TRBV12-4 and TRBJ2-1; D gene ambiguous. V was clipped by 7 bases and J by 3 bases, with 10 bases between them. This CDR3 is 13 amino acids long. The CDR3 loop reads CASKAVGYNEQFF. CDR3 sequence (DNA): TGTGCCAGCAAGGCGGTTGGCTACAATGAGCAGTTCTTC.

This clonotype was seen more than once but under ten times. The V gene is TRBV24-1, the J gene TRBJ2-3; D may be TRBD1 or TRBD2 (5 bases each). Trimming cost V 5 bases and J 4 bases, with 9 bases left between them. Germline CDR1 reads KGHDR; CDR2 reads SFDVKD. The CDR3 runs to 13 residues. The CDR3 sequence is CATSAGGADTQYF. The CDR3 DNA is TGTGCCACCAGTGCTGGGGGAGCAGATACGCAGTATTTT.

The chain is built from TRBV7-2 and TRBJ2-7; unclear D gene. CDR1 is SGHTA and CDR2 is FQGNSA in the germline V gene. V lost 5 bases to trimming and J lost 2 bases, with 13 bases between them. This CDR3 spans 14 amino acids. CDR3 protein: CASSKALVTYEQYF. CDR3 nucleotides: TGTGCCAGCAGCAAAGCCCTTGTCACCTACGAGCAGTACTTC.

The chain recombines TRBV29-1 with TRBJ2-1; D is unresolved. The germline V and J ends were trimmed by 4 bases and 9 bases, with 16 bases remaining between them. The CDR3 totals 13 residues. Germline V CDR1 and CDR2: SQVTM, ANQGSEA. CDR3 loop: CSVGNLWAIEQFF. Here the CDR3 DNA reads TGCAGCGTTGGAAACCTGTGGGCTATTGAGCAGTTCTTC.

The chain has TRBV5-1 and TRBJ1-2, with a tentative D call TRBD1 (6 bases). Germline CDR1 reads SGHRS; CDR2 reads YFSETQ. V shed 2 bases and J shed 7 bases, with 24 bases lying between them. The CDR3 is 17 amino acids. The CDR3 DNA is TGCGCCAGCAGCTTCATCGTACAGTCGACAGGCGGGAGTGGCTACACCTTC. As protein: CASSFIVQSTGGSGYTF.

The CDR3 DNA is TGTGCCAGCTCACCGAAGGGGCAGGACACTGAAGCTTTCTTT. Its translation is CASSPKGQDTEAFF. V is TRBV18 and J is TRBJ1-1; D possibly corresponds to TRBD1 (5 bases). From germline, CDR1 is KGHSH and CDR2 LQKENI. The CDR3 totals 14 residues. V lost 3 bases to trimming and J lost 3 bases, with 11 bases between them.

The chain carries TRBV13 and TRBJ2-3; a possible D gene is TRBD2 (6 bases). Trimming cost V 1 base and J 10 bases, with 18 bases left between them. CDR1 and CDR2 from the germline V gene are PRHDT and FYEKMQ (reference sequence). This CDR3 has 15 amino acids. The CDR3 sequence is CASSLVATSGVAQYF. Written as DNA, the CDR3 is TGTGCCAGCAGCTTAGTGGCCACCTCGGGGGTTGCGCAGTATTTT.

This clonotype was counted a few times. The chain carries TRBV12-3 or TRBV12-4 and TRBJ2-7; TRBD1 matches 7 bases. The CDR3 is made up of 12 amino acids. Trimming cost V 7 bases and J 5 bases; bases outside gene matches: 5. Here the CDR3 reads CASTATGNEQYF. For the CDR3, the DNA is TGTGCCAGCACCGCGACAGGGAACGAGCAGTACTTC.

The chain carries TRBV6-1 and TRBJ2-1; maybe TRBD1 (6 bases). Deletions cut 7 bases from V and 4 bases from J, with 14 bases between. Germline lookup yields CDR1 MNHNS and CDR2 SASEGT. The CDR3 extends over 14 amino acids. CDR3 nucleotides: TGTGCCAGCATCCGGGACACGGGGTACAATGAGCAGTTCTTC. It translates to CASIRDTGYNEQFF.

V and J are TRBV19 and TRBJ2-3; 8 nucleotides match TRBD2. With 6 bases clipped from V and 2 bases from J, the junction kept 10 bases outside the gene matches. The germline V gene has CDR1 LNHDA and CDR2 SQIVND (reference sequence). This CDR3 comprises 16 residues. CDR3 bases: TGTGCCAGTAGGCACCGGCGGGGGGCCCTCACAGATACGCAGTATTTT. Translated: CASRHRRGALTDTQYF.

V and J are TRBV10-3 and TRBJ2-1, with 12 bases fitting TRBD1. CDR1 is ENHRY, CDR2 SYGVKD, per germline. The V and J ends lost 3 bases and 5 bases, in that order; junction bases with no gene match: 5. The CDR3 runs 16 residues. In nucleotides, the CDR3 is TGTGCCATCAGTGAATCCGGGACAGGGGGCAACAATGAGCAGTTCTTC. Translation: CAISESGTGGNNEQFF.

CDR3 coding DNA: TGCGCCAGCAGCCCTCTGAATTTAGTGCCCTCAGGTGATTCACCCCTCCACTTT. This sequence encodes CASSPLNLVPSGDSPLHF. V usage is TRBV4-1 and J usage is TRBJ1-6; D not certain. Germline CDR1 reads MGHRA; CDR2 reads YSYEKL. Trimming took off 4 bases at V and 8 bases at J, with 24 bases between the two ends. The CDR3 runs to 18 residues.

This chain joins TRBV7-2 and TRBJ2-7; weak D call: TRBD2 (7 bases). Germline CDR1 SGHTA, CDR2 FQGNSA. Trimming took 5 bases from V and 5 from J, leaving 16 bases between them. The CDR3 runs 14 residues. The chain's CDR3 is CASSKGGGGHEQYF. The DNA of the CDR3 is TGTGCCAGCAGCAAAGGGGGGGGCGGCCACGAGCAGTACTTC.

CDR3 protein: CSAEQGGLGYTF. CDR3 coding DNA: TGCAGTGCTGAACAGGGAGGGTTGGGCTACACCTTC. The rearrangement links TRBV20-1 to TRBJ1-2, with TRBD1 as a possible D gene (6 bases). Trimming took off 5 bases at V and 8 bases at J, with 15 bases between the two ends. CDR1 DFQATT and CDR2 SNEGSKA come from the germline V gene (reference sequence). The CDR3 runs 12 residues.

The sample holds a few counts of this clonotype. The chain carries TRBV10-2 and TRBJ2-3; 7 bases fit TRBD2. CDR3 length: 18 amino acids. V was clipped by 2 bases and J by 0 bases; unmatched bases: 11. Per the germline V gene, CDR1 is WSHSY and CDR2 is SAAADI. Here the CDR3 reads CASSEALGRGWSTDTQYF. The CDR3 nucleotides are TGCGCCAGCAGTGAGGCTTTAGGGAGGGGATGGAGCACAGATACGCAGTATTTT.

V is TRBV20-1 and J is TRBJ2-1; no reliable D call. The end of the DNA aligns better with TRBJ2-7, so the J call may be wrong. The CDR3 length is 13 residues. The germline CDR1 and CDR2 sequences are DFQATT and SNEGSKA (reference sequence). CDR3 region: CSASKGLRDEQYF. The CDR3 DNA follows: TGCAGTGCTAGTAAGGGTTTAAGAGACGAGCAGTACTTC.